This TCR beta chain is from a study of CD4+ T cells in melanoma. Whole-study results and caveats: Reportedly, melanoma neoantigen-specific CD4+ T cells showed varied differentiation states.

Profiled with immunoSEQ multiplex PCR; TCRdb holds only in-frame clones, not every one. The data contain about 15,000 clones, approximately 57% of them singletons. Concerning this clone: Its antigen is undetermined.

Between the trimmed V and J ends, which lost 5 bases and 1 base, there was a span of 22 bases. The CDR3 loop spans 18 amino acids. Germline V gives CDR1 SGHTA, CDR2 FQGNSA. What was sequenced was cells from a culture (not recorded whether cultured in vitro). This clonotype was sampled from a human donor with melanoma. The rearrangement joins TRBV7-2 to TRBJ2-3, with D possibly matching TRBD1 (7 bases). CDR3 coding DNA: TGTGCCAGCAGCCTACAACACGGCGGCAGGGGGGGCACAGATACGCAGTATTTT. This translates into CASSLQHGGRGGTDTQYF.